This TCR beta chain comes out of a study of blood T cells in healthy people across ages. This clonotype was seen a few times. Together with a sample-barcoded 5' primer, a J-beta primer mix was included in a second PCR lasting about 6 to 11 cycles. A tag from a template-switch adaptor with 12 random nucleotides marked each cDNA molecule. From the 5' RACE reads, TCRdb called clonotypes with MiXCR, one entry per CDR3 protein. The sample yields some 1.8 million distinct CDR3 sequences, about 39% seen once. The CDR3 is 14 residues long. Germline V gene data show CDR1 as LGHNA and CDR2 as YSLEER. Trimming took off 4 bases at V and 4 bases at J, with 12 bases between the two ends.

The chain carries TRBV4-3 and TRBJ2-3; D gene ambiguous. This TCR was recovered from a human donor in good health. The sample taken for sequencing was blood. The CDR3 protein is CASSPGMGSDTQYF. Here the CDR3 DNA reads TGCGCCAGCAGCCCCGGAATGGGGTCAGATACGCAGTATTTT.